In its sample, the clone carrying this T cell receptor (beta chain) was seen many times. The source of the sample is a study of T cells after yellow fever vaccination. Germline CDR1 reads LNHNV; CDR2 reads YYDKDF (reference sequence). The V gene end was trimmed by 0 bases and the J gene end by 5 bases; junction bases not matched to a gene: 7. This CDR3 contains 15 residues. Universal primer sites and UMIs were introduced during 5'RACE template-switching synthesis of TCR cDNA. TCRdb recomputed calls from the 5' RACE reads with MiXCR, one row per CDR3 protein. The data contain roughly 180,000 distinct CDR3 sequences, approximately 6.2% of them singletons.

The clonotype was recovered from a man aged 18 to 29 who received the YFV17D yellow fever vaccine. The sequenced sample was CD4+ T cells sorted from PBMCs, obtained on the day of the first yellow fever vaccination. This sequence joins TRBV15 and TRBJ2-7; 7 bases match TRBD2. CDR3 protein: CATSRDLTSLHEQYF. CDR3 bases: TGTGCCACCAGCAGAGATTTGACTAGCTTGCACGAGCAGTACTTC. Full variable domain (outside the CDR3, taken from reference TRBV15 and TRBJ2-7): DAMVIQNPRYQVTQFGKPVTLSCSQTLNHNVMYWYQQKSSQAPKLLFHYYDKDFNNEADTPDNFQSRRPNTSFCFLDIRSPGLGDTAMYLCATSRDLTSLHEQYFGPGTRLTVT.